The 5 T cell receptor beta chains in this list originate from one sample, sequenced in a study of blood T cell repertoires in COVID-19. Some clones are missing from TCRdb's copy, which holds only in-frame ones; the method was immunoSEQ multiplex PCR. The data contain approximately 210,000 clones, around 90% of them seen just once; the ten biggest clones take up 7.2%. Sequenced: PBMCs or T cells enriched from blood (not recorded which). These receptors originate from a man aged 25-45 years in a cohort exposed to, infected with or recovered from COVID-19 (not recorded which).

The chain combines TRBV25-1 with TRBJ2-7; TRBD2 agrees at 11 bases. Germline V CDR1 and CDR2: MGHDK, SYGVNS. J was trimmed by 0 bases and V by 10 bases; bases with no gene match: 5. The CDR3 runs to 14 residues. The CDR3, as DNA: TGTGCCACCCTAGCGGGAGGCTACTCCTACGAGCAGTACTTC. This gives the protein CATLAGGYSYEQYF.

This chain connects TRBV20-1 to TRBJ1-6; weak D call: TRBD1 (5 bases). The V and J ends lost 3 bases and 6 bases respectively, with 24 bases between them. The CDR3 is 18 residues long. Per the germline V gene, CDR1 is DFQATT and CDR2 is SNEGSKA (reference sequence). The CDR3 protein is CSASRFSAGHAGNSPLHF. The CDR3 DNA sequence: TGCAGTGCTAGTAGGTTCTCTGCGGGGCACGCGGGTAATTCACCCCTCCACTTT.

This clone was picked up one time. V gene TRBV4-2 combines with J gene TRBJ1-2; D possibly corresponds to TRBD1 (6 bases). The germline V gene encodes CDR1 LGHNA and CDR2 YNFKEQ. Trimming removed 5 bases at V and 4 bases at J, with 11 bases between. The CDR3 extends over 13 amino acids. The CDR3 DNA is TGTGCCAGCAGCAAAACAGGGCCCTATGGCTACACCTTC. As protein: CASSKTGPYGYTF.

This clone was counted between two and nine times. The V gene is TRBV7-3, the J gene TRBJ2-2; weak D call: TRBD2 (5 bases). Trimming pared 1 base from V and 4 bases from J, leaving 13 bases between. Germline V CDR1 and CDR2: SGHTA, FQGTGA. The CDR3 is made up of 16 amino acids. This chain's CDR3 is CASSLIPLAPTGELFF. As DNA, the CDR3 is TGTGCCAGCAGCTTAATCCCGCTAGCACCCACCGGGGAGCTGTTTTTT.

The rearrangement joins TRBV3-1 (or the pseudogene TRBV3-2) to TRBJ1-2; weak D call: TRBD1 (5 bases). This CDR3 is 14 amino acids long. V lost 0 bases, J lost 2 bases, and 7 bases lay in between. From germline, CDR1 is LGHDT and CDR2 YNNKEL (reference sequence). The CDR3 spells CASSQDRTNYGYTF. For the CDR3, the DNA is TGTGCCAGCAGCCAAGACAGGACAAACTATGGCTACACCTTC.